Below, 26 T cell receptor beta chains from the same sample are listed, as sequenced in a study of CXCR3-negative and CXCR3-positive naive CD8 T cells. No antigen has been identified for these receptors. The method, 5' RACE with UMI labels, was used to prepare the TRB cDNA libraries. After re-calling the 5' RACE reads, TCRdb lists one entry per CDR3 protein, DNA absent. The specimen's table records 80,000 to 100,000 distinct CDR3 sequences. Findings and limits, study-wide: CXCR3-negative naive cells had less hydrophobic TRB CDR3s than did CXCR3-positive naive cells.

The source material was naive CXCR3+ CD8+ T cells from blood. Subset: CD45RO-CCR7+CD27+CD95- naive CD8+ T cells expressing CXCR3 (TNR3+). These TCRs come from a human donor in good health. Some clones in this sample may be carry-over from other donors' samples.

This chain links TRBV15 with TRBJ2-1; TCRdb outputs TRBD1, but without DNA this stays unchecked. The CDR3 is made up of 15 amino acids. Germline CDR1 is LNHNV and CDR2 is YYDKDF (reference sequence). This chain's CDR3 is CATSSSPGNRNEQFF.

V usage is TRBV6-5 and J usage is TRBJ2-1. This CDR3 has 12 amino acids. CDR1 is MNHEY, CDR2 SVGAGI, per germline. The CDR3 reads CASAASDREQFF.

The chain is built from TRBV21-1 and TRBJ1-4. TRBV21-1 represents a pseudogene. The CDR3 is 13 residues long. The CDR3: CASYTNPDEKLFF.

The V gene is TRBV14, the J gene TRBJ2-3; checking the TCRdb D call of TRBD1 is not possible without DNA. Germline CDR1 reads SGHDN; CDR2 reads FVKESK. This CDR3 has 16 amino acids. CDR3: CASSQDLTGDADTQYF.

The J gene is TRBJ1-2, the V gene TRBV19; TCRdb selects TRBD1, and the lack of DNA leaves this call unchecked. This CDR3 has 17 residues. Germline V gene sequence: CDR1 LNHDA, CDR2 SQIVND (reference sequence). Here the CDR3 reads CASSPRGRGLAIRGYTF.

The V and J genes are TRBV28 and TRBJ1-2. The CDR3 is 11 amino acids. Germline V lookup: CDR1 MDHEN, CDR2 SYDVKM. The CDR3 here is CASKGSYGYTF.

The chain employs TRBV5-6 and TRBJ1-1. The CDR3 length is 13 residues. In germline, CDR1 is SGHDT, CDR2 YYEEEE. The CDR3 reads CASSVDSYAEAFF. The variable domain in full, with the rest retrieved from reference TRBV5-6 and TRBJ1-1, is DAGVTQSPTHLIKTRGQQVTLRCSPKSGHDTVSWYQQALGQGPQFIFQYYEEEERQRGNFPDRFSGHQFPNYSSELNVNALLLGDSALYLCASSVDSYAEAFFGQGTRLTVV.

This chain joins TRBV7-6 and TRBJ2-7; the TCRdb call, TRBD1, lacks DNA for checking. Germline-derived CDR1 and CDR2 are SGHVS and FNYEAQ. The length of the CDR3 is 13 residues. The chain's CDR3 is CASSNARGYEQYF.

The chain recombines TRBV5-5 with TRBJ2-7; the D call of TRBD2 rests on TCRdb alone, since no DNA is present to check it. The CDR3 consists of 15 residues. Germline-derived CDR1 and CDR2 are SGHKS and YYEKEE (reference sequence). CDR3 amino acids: CASSLNVGVRFEQYF.

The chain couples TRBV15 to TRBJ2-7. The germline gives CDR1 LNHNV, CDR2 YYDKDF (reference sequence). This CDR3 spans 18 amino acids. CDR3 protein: CATSRVPSGGPHSYEQYF.

CDR3: CASSLDPGQRGYEQYF. The chain recombines TRBV5-1 with TRBJ2-7; checking the TCRdb D call of TRBD1 is not possible without DNA. Germline-derived CDR1 and CDR2 are SGHRS and YFSETQ. This CDR3 is 16 amino acids long. The whole variable domain, remainder taken from reference TRBV5-1 and TRBJ2-7, is KAGVTQTPRYLIKTRGQQVTLSCSPISGHRSVSWYQQTPGQGLQFLFEYFSETQRNKGNFPGRFSGRQFSNSRSEMNVSTLELGDSALYLCASSLDPGQRGYEQYFGPGTRLTVT.

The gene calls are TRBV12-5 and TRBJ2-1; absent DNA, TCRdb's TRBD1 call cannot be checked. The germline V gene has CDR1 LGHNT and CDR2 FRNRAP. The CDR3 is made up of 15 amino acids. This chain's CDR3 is CASGLPRELGDEQFF.

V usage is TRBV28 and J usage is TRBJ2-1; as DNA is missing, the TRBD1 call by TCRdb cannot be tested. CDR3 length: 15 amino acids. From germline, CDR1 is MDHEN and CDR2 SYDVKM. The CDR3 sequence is CASSLGTDIYNEQFF.

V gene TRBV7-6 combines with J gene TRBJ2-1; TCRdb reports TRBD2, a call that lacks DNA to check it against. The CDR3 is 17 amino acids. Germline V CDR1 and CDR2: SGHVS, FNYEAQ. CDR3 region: CASSHSASGTAYNEQFF.

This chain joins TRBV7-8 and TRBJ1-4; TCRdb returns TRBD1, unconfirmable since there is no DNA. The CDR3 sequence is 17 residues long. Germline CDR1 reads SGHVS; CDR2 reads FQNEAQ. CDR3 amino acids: CASSLLVPGGVFEKLFF. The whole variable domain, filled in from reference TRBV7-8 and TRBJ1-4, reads GAGVSQSPRYKVAKRGQDVALRCDPISGHVSLFWYQQALGQGPEFLTYFQNEAQLDKSGLPSDRFFAERPEGSVSTLKIQRTQQEDSAVYLCASSLLVPGGVFEKLFFGSGTQLSVL.

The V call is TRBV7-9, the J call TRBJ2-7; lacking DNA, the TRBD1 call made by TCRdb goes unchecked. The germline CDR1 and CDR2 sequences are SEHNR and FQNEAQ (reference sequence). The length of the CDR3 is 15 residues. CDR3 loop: CASSPTETPLYEQYF. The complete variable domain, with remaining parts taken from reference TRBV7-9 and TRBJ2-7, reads DTGVSQNPRHKITKRGQNVTFRCDPISEHNRLYWYRQTLGQGPEFLTYFQNEAQLEKSRLLSDRFSAERPKGSFSTLEIQRTEQGDSAMYLCASSPTETPLYEQYFGPGTRLTVT.

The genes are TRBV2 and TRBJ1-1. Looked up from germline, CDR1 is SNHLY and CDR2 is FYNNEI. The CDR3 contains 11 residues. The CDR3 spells CASSYATEAFF.

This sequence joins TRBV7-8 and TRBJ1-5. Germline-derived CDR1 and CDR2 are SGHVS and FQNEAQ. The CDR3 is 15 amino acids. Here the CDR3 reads CASSSGPTANQPQHF.

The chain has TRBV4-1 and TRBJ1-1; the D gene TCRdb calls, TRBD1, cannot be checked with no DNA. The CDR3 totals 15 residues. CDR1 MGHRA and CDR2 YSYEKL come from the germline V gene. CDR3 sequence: CASSQDPGKGTEAFF.

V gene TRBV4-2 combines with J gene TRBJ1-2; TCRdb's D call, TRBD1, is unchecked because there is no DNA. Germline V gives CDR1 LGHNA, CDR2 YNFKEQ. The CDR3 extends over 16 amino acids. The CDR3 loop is CASSQEEGQGAYGYTF.

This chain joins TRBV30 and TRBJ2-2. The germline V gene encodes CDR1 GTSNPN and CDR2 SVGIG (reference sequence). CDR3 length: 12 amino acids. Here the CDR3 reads CAWSYGSGELFF.

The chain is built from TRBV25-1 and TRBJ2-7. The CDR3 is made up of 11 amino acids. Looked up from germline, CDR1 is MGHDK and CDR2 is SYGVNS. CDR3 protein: CASSESYEQYF.

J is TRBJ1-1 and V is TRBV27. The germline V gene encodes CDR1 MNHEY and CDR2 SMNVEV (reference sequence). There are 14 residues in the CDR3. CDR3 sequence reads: CASSLQGLGTEAFF.

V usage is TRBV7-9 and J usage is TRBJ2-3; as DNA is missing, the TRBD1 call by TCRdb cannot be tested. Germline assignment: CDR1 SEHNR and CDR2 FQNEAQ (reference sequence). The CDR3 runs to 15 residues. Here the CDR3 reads CASSPTTRGWDTQYF.

The CDR3 reads CSATLAGNQEQFF. The chain couples TRBV20-1 to TRBJ2-1; TCRdb's D call of TRBD2 is untestable without DNA. This CDR3 spans 13 amino acids. Germline CDR1 and CDR2: DFQATT and SNEGSKA (reference sequence).

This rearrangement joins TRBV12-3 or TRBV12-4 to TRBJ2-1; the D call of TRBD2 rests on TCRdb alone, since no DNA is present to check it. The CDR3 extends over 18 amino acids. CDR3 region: CASSLAPLAVSSEGEQFF.